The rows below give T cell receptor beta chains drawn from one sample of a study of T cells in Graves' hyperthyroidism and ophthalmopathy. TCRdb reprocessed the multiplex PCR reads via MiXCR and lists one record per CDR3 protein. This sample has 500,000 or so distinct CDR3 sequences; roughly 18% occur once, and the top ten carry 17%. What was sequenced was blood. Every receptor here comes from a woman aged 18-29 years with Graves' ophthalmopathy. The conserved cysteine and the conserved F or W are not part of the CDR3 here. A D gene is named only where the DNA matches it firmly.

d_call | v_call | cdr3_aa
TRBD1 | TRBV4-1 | ASSPYGTAYEQY
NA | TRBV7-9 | ASSSKGTNEQF
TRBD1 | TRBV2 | ASSEDRGFNTEAF
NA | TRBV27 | ASSFSGDNEQF
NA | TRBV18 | ASSPRQVNQPQH
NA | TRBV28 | ASSLGYIPSYNEQF
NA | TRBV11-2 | ASSSTVRDTEAF
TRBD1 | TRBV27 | ASSYRGGDQPQH
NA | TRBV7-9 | ASSLATGTDYGYT
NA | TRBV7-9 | ASSSTLTGELF
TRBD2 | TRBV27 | ASTIAGGSYNEQS
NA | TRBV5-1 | ASSFEGELYGYT
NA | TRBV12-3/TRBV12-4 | ASIQSGVNTEAF
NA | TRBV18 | ASSQKPGGRLNEQY
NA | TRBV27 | ASSSLEVLGYGYT
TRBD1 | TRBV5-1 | ASSLRTGDQPQH
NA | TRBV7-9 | ASSSGTGVETQY
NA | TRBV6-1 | ASSRTGVNEQF